This paragraph reports one TCR beta chain. Its target antigen remains unknown. No per-base quality is available; no much larger clone lies one base away. CD8 naive samples were CD45RO-negative cells positively selected for CCR7, giving a CD45RA+CCR7+ population that excluded TemRA cells. The donors were healthy, HIV-negative adults who had no recently reported acute infections or vaccinations. Every donor was a Caucasian adult residing in Nashville, Tennessee, USA. Blood was obtained by leukapheresis, after which PBMCs were separated by Ficoll-Histopaque density gradient centrifugation and cryopreserved in liquid nitrogen vapor phase. Analytical flow cytometry was used to check the purity and quantity of every magnetically sorted T cell population. Genomic DNA was isolated from each sorted fraction and quantified by UV absorbance on a Nanodrop 2000c. The entry originates in a study of shared clonotypes between healthy human individuals (dated by TCRdb to 2019 to 2021). With respect to the entire study: The cohort comprised two women and three men aged 18 to 49 years. Per donor, three plates each were used for CD4 naive and CD4 memory, two for CD8 naive, and one for CD8 memory. Blood TCR repertoires of five healthy adults were deeply sequenced to estimate repertoire size and the extent of clonotype sharing between individuals. To increase sequencing depth and limit assay-specific biases, TCR repertoire library preparation and sequencing were carried out by different laboratories using diverse techniques. Per donor, leukapheresis produced somewhere between about 0.94 and 9.5 billion PBMCs.

V is pared back by 4 bases and J by 8 bases, with 10 bases lying between the germline termini. CDR1 and CDR2, looked up from the germline V gene, are SGHTA and FQGTGA. The cysteine opens and the phenylalanine closes a CDR3 of 12 amino acids. Only the CDR3 portion is preserved as DNA: 36 bases, with reading frame beginning at the first base. TCR CDR3 regions were amplified from genomic DNA by multiplex PCR using the deep immunoSEQ assay. For each cell subset, the extracted genomic DNA was distributed evenly across all wells of several immunoSEQ 96-well plates, and each plate served as one replicate. For sorted subsets, each replicate PCR was loaded with about 200 ng genomic DNA, equivalent to about 30,000 T cell genomes. The purified libraries were quantified using a Qubit 3.0 fluorometer, sized with a Bioanalyzer 2100, and then quantified again using the KAPA Library Quantification kit. Each immunoSEQ 96-well plate was sequenced on its own single-read 150-cycle Illumina NextSeq 550 flow cell. Concerning the study's data processing: Because the immunoSEQ output held only junctional sequences and lacked quality scores, the filtering could not match the filtering applied to full-length reads. Sequences were annotated with PyIR, a Python wrapper for IgBLAST v1.9, and V/J genes and CDR3 were assigned using IMGT germline references. Reads with weak V/J assignments (E-value above 1e-6), missing CDR3, stop codons, out-of-frame junctions, or ambiguous translated residues were removed. V3J clonotypes were defined as sequences sharing an identical inferred V gene, J gene, and CDR3 amino acid sequence. Percentage overlap between repertoires was calculated by dividing the number of shared unique clonotypes by the size of the smaller repertoire. RTK rarefaction, the Chao1 estimator, and Recon v2.1 estimates of unobserved clonotypes were used to assess repertoire richness. For all TCRbeta clonotypes obtained by the gDNA method from several donors, generation probabilities were computed with OLGA. In TCRdb, the immuneACCESS table is reduced to in-frame sequences with V and J assigned. These tables do not hold every clone; where another copy was compared, an unresolved V gene accounts for under half, and the others remain unexplained. The DNA gave D and trimming, while V, J and clone size come from that table. Recorded for this sample are about 2.2 million clones; 93% of them occurred a single time. Together, the top ten hold about 1.7% of the sample.

Study-wide conclusions, independent of this receptor: Clonotypes shared by all four sorted-subset donors showed higher generation probabilities than non-shared clonotypes. Pairwise subsampling led to the expectation that sequencing depth would affect the degree of clonotype sharing among donors. Naive subsets generally had larger estimated clonotype richness than memory subsets did. Incomplete sequencing was indicated by rarefaction of sorted-subset datasets, despite the large sequencing depth. Sampling was limited to blood, and TCR repertoires in tissue likely differ from TCR repertoires in blood. Sharing across a few donors was observed for roughly 5% of naive CD4, over 3% of naive CD8, about 2.3% of memory CD4, and around 0.4% of memory CD8 clonotypes. Because the study included a small number of donors, the genetic and exposure-history diversity represented was limited.

The receptor was derived from a man in his late teens or twenties in good health. Some clones in this sample may be carry-over from other donors' samples. The rearrangement joined TRBV7-3 to TRBJ2-3; a weak D assignment points to TRBD2 (6 bases agree). Sequencing was carried out using naive CD8+ T cells from PBMCs. Taken with the paper, the label for cell subset or site translates to: CD45RA+CCR7+. The CDR3 protein sequence reads: CASSSGESTQYF. The sequence in DNA is TGTGCCAGCAGCTCGGGAGAGAGTACGCAGTATTTT.